A single sample is the source of the 19 T cell receptor beta chains below, sequenced in a study of blood T cell repertoires in COVID-19. The repertoire was sequenced with immunoSEQ multiplex PCR; TCRdb's copy has only in-frame clones and lacks some. Of approximately 200,000 clones listed, around 84% are singletons. The sequencing sample was made of peripheral blood. These receptors were taken from a man between 45 and 60 years old who had recovered from COVID-19.

The chain combines TRBV19 with TRBJ2-1, with D maybe TRBD2 (6 bases). Trimming left V 7 bases short and J 2 bases short, with 12 bases between. The CDR3 sequence is 14 residues long. Germline CDR1 is LNHDA and CDR2 is SQIVND (reference sequence). In nucleotides, the CDR3 is TGTGCCAGTAAAAGGGCGGGAACCTACAATGAGCAGTTCTTC. Its translation is CASKRAGTYNEQFF.

The chain is built from TRBV28 and TRBJ2-7; D unclear. Germline CDR1 MDHEN, CDR2 SYDVKM. The CDR3 runs to 14 residues. Trimming left V 1 base short and J 0 bases short, with 7 bases between. The CDR3 loop is CASSLSQISYEQYF. In nucleotides, the CDR3 is TGTGCCAGCAGTTTATCCCAGATCTCCTACGAGCAGTACTTC.

The chain has TRBV5-5 and TRBJ2-7, with a possible D match to TRBD1 (5 bases). Trimming pared 0 bases from V and 2 bases from J, leaving 15 bases between. The CDR3 contains 16 residues. Germline lookup yields CDR1 SGHKS and CDR2 YYEKEE (reference sequence). The CDR3 nucleotides are TGTGCCAGCAGCTTGGGGGCAGGGCCTTTCGCCTACGAGCAGTACTTC. Protein: CASSLGAGPFAYEQYF. The entire variable domain, with the rest obtained from reference TRBV5-5 and TRBJ2-7, is as follows: DAGVTQSPTHLIKTRGQQVTLRCSPISGHKSVSWYQQVLGQGPQFIFQYYEKEERGRGNFPDRFSARQFPNYSSELNVNALLLGDSALYLCASSLGAGPFAYEQYFGPGTRLTVT.

V usage is TRBV10-3 and J usage is TRBJ1-2; the D is unclear. Germline values: CDR1 ENHRY, CDR2 SYGVKD. The CDR3 consists of 14 residues. V lost 1 base to trimming and J lost 4 bases, with 10 bases between them. CDR3 in DNA: TGTGCCATCAGTGAGTGGGAGGGCTCCTATGGCTACACCTTC. Amino acids: CAISEWEGSYGYTF.

The gene calls are TRBV28 and TRBJ1-1; D uncertain. V was shortened by 4 bases and J by 5 bases, with 14 bases between the two germline ends. The CDR3 sequence is 14 residues long. CDR1 and CDR2 from the germline V gene are MDHEN and SYDVKM. CDR3 sequence (DNA): TGTGCCAGCAGTTCCCGACCGGGATGGACTGAAGCTTTCTTT. Translating gives CASSSRPGWTEAFF. Full variable domain (outside the CDR3, taken from reference TRBV28 and TRBJ1-1): DVKVTQSSRYLVKRTGEKVFLECVQDMDHENMFWYRQDPGLGLRLIYFSYDVKMKEKGDIPEGYSVSREKKERFSLILESASTNQTSMYLCASSSRPGWTEAFFGQGTRLTVV.

This chain links TRBV7-2 with TRBJ1-5; the D is unclear. V was cut by 3 bases and J by 1 base, with 10 bases left in between. Germline CDR1 and CDR2: SGHTA and FQGNSA. This CDR3 has 15 amino acids. Written as DNA, the CDR3 is TGTGCCAGCAGCTTCGCGGTGAGGAGCAATCAGCCCCAGCATTTT. Translating gives CASSFAVRSNQPQHF.

The V and J genes are TRBV28 and TRBJ2-3; TRBD2 agrees at 12 bases. Per germline, CDR1 MDHEN and CDR2 SYDVKM. V lost 6 bases and J lost 7; bases outside the gene matches: 2. CDR3 length: 13 amino acids. The CDR3 DNA is TGTGCCAGCAGGACTAGCGGGAGTTATACGCAGTATTTT. This sequence encodes CASRTSGSYTQYF.

The CDR3: CASRTRGTGINQPQHF. CDR3 DNA: TGTGCCAGCAGGACCCGGGGGACAGGGATCAATCAGCCCCAGCATTTT. The chain links TRBV28 to TRBJ1-5, with 9 bases aligning to TRBD1. CDR3 length: 16 residues. The J segment lost 3 bases and the V segment lost 6 bases, leaving 9 bases of the junction unmatched. Germline CDR1 MDHEN, CDR2 SYDVKM.

Comment on this clone: Other DNA variants within this sample encode the same CDR3. The chain uses TRBV7-2 and TRBJ2-3; D not certain. The CDR3 is 12 amino acids. Trimming took 4 bases from V and 2 from J, leaving 4 bases between them. Per the germline V gene, CDR1 is SGHTA and CDR2 is FQGNSA. The CDR3 bases are TGTGCCAGCAGCTCGTTCACAGATACGCAGTATTTT. This codes for CASSSFTDTQYF.

V usage is TRBV29-1 and J usage is TRBJ2-7, with D maybe TRBD2 (5 bases). CDR1 and CDR2 from the germline V gene are SQVTM and ANQGSEA. The CDR3 is made up of 13 amino acids. With 1 base removed from V and 4 bases from J, the gap between germline ends came to 11 bases. The CDR3 nucleotides read TGCAGCGTTGAAGTCGGGGTTAGGTACGAGCAGTACTTC. Amino acids: CSVEVGVRYEQYF.

The V call is TRBV3-1 (or the pseudogene TRBV3-2), the J call TRBJ1-3; the D is unclear. V lost 0 bases and J 0 bases, leaving 6 bases between the germline ends. The CDR3 loop spans 15 amino acids. Germline lookup yields CDR1 LGHDT and CDR2 YNNKEL (reference sequence). CDR3 in amino acids: CASSQDFFSGNTIYF. The CDR3 DNA follows: TGTGCCAGCAGCCAAGACTTCTTCTCTGGAAACACCATATATTTT.

This chain uses TRBV6-5 with TRBJ1-4, with 12 nucleotides matching TRBD1. Germline loops: CDR1 MNHEY, CDR2 SVGAGI. The trim removed 6 bases at V and 8 bases at J, leaving 4 bases unmatched. CDR3 length equals 14 residues. As DNA, the CDR3 is TGTGCCAGCAGGCGGGACAGGGGGCGAGAAAAACTGTTTTTT. Translation: CASRRDRGREKLFF.

This clone was seen ten or more times. The chain links TRBV5-1 to TRBJ2-3; D gene uncertain. The germline V gene has CDR1 SGHRS and CDR2 YFSETQ. The CDR3 runs to 15 residues. Trimming took 0 bases from V and 4 from J, leaving 12 bases between them. For the CDR3, the DNA is TGCGCCAGCAGCTTGGTTGGAGTTAAAGCAGATACGCAGTATTTT. It specifies CASSLVGVKADTQYF.

V usage is TRBV10-3 and J usage is TRBJ2-5, with a weak D call TRBD2 (5 bases). CDR3 length: 13 amino acids. The V gene lost 4 bases and the J gene lost 4 bases, with 10 bases spanning the gap. Germline V CDR1 and CDR2: ENHRY, SYGVKD. CDR3: CAISGGPGETQYF. The CDR3 DNA is TGTGCCATCAGTGGAGGGCCGGGAGAGACCCAGTACTTC.

This clone was counted between two and nine times. The chain recombines TRBV11-3 with TRBJ2-2; TRBD1 agrees at 7 bases. The J segment lost 4 bases and the V segment lost 1 base, leaving 6 bases of the junction unmatched. The CDR3 length is 16 residues. Germline-derived CDR1 and CDR2 are SGHNT and YENEEA. The CDR3, as DNA: TGTGCCAGCAGCTTAGGTACAGGGGTCAGCACCGGGGAGCTGTTTTTT. This codes for CASSLGTGVSTGELFF.

This clone was seen only once. The chain couples TRBV28 to TRBJ2-7; the match to TRBD2 covers 10 bases. In germline, CDR1 is MDHEN, CDR2 SYDVKM. The CDR3 runs 14 residues. J lost 6 bases, V lost 4 bases, and 6 bases had no gene match. CDR3 in amino acids: CASSSSGSVSEQYF. CDR3 in DNA: TGTGCCAGCAGTTCTAGCGGGAGCGTCAGCGAGCAGTACTTC. The variable domain in full, completed from reference TRBV28 and TRBJ2-7, reads DVKVTQSSRYLVKRTGEKVFLECVQDMDHENMFWYRQDPGLGLRLIYFSYDVKMKEKGDIPEGYSVSREKKERFSLILESASTNQTSMYLCASSSSGSVSEQYFGPGTRLTVT.

This chain joins TRBV27 and TRBJ2-7; 7 nucleotides match TRBD2. Germline V gene data show CDR1 as MNHEY and CDR2 as SMNVEV (reference sequence). Losses at the gene ends were 6 bases for V and 2 bases for J; bases not matched to a gene: 10. CDR3 size: 15 residues. CDR3 in amino acids: CASSRSGAGTYEQYF. The CDR3 region has the DNA TGTGCCAGCAGCCGAAGCGGGGCAGGCACCTACGAGCAGTACTTC.

The sample holds one count of this clone. The V call is TRBV28, the J call TRBJ1-4; D is unclear. Germline V CDR1 and CDR2: MDHEN, SYDVKM. V shed 5 bases and J shed 2 bases, with 12 bases lying between them. CDR3 length: 15 residues. The DNA for the CDR3 is TGTGCCAGCAGTCCCTTGGGAGCGACTAATGAAAAACTGTTTTTT. Protein sequence: CASSPLGATNEKLFF.

V gene TRBV21-1 combines with J gene TRBJ2-2; TRBD1 is taken as the D call from the table, unchecked against the DNA. TRBV21-1 corresponds to a pseudogene. CDR3 size: 14 residues. The CDR3 sequence: CASRAGGTTGELFF. CDR3 in DNA: TGTGCCAGCAGGGCAGGGGGCACCACCGGGGAGCTGTTTTTT.